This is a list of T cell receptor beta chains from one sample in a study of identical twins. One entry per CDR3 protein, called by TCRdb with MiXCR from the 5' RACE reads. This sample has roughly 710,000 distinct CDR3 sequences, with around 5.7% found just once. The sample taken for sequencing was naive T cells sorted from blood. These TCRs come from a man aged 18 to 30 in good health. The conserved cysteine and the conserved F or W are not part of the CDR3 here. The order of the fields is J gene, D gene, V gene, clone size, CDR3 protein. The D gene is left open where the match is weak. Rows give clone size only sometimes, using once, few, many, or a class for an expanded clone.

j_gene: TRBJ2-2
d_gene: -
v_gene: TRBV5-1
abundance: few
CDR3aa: ASSLILITGELF

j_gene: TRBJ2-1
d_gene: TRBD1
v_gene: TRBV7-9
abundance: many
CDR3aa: ASSNQGQPNEQF

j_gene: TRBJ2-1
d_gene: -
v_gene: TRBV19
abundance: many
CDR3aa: ASSISGSSHNEQF

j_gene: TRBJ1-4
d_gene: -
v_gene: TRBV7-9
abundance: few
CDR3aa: ASSPFRVEGTNEKLF

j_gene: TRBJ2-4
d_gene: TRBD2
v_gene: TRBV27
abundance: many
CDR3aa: ASSFREGNIQY

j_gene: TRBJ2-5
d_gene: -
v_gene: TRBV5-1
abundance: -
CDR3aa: ASSEGRGETQY

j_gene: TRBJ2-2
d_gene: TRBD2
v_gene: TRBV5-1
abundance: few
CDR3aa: ASSPQREGHTGELF

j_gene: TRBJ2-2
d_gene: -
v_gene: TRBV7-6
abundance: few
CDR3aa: ASSPQGQGTGELF

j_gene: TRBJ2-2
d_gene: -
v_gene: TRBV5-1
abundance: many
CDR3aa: ASSLVPTGELF

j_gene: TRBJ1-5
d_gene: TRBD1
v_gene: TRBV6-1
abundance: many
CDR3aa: ASQGALRQPQH

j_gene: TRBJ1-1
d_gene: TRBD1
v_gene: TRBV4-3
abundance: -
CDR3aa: ASSQDTGANTEAF

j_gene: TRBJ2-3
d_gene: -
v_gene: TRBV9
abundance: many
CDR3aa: ASSVASWRDTDTQY

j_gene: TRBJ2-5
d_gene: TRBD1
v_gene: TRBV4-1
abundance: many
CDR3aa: ASSQTGVVETQY

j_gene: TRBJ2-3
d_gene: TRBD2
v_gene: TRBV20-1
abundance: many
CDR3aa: SARSSGRAKDTQY

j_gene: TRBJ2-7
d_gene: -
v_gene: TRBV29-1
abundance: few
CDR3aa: SVEEAAGEQY

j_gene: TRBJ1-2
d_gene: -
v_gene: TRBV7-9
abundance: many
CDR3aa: ASSPPGHRTGYT

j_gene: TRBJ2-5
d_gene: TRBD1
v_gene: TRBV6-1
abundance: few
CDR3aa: ASSRTDREDRETQY

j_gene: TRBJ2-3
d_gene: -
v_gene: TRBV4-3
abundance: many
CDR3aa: ASSQDSGLISTDTQY

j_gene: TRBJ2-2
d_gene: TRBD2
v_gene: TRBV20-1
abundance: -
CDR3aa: SARRENPGELF

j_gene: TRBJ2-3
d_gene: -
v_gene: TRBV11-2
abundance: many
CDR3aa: ASSLGGQTDTQY

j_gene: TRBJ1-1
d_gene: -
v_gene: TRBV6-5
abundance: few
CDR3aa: ASSYSLASRTKAF

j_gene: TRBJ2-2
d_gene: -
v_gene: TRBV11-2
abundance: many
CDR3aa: ASHNRNTGELF

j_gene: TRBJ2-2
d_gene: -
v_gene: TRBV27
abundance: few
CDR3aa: ASSSYVGLSTGELF

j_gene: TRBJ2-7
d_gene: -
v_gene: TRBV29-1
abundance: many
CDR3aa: SVLRPDYEQY

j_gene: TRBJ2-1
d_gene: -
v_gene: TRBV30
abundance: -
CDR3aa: AWSANEQF

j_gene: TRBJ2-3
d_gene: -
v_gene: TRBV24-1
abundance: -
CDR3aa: ATGLEGPQDTQY

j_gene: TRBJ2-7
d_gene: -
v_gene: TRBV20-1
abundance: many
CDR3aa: SASEDSKSEQY

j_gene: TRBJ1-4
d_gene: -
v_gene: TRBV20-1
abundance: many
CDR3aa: SAFGPVEKLF